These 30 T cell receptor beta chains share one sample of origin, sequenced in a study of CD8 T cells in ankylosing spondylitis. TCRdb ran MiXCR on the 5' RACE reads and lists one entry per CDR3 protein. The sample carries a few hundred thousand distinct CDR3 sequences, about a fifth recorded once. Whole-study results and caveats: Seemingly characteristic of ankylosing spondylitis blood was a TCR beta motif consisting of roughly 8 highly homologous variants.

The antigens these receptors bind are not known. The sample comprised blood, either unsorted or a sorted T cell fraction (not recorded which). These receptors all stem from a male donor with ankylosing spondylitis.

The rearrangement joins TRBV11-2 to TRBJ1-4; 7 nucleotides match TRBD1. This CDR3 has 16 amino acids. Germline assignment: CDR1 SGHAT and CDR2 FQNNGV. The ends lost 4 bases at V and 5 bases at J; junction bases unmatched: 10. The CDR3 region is CASSSIRDRRNEKLFF. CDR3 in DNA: TGTGCCAGCAGCTCGATCCGGGACAGAAGAAATGAAAAACTGTTTTTT.

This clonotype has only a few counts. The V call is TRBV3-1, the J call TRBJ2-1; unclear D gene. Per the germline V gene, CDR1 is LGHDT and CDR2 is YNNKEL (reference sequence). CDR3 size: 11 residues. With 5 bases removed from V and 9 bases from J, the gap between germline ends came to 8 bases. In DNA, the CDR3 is TGTGCCAGCAGCGTCGACGGTGAGCAGTTCTTC. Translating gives CASSVDGEQFF.

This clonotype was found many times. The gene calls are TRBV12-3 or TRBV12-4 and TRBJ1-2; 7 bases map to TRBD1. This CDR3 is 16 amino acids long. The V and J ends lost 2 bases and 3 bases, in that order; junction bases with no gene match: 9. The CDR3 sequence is CASSLRVGDRHYGYTF. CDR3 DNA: TGTGCCAGCAGTTTACGGGTGGGGGACAGACACTATGGCTACACCTTC.

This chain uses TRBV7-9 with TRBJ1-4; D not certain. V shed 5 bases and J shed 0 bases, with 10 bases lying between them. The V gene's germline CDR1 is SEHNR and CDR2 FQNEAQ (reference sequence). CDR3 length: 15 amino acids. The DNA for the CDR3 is TGTGCCAGCAGCCAAAGACAAGCAACTAATGAAAAACTGTTTTTT. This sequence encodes CASSQRQATNEKLFF.

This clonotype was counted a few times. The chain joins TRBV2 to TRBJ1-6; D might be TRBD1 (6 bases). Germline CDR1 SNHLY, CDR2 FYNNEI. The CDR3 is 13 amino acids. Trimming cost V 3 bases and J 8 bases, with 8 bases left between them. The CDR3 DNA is TGTGCCAGCAGTGACAGGGGTGATTCACCCCTCCACTTT. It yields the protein CASSDRGDSPLHF.

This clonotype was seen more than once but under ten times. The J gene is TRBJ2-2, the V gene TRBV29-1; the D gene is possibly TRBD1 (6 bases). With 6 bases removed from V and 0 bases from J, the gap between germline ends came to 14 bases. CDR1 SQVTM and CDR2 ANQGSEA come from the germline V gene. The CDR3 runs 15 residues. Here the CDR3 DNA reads TGCAGCGTGAGCTATCGGACAGCGAACACCGGGGAGCTGTTTTTT. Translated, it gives CSVSYRTANTGELFF.

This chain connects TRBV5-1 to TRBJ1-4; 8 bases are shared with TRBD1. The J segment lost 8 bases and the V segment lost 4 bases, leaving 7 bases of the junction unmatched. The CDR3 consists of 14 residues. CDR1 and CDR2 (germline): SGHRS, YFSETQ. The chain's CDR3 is CASSPDRVREKLFF. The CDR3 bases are TGCGCCAGCAGCCCGGACAGGGTAAGGGAAAAACTGTTTTTT.

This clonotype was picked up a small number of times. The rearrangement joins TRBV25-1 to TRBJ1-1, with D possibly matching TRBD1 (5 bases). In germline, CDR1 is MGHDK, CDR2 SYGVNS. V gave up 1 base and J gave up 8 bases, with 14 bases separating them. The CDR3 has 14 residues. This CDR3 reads CASSEFRERGEAFF. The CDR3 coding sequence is TGTGCCAGCAGTGAATTCAGGGAACGGGGAGAAGCTTTCTTT.

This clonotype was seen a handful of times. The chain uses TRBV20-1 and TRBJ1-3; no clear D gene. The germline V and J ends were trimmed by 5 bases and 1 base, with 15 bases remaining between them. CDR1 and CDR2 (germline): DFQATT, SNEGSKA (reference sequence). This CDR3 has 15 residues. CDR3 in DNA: TGCAGTGCTGAGGGATACGTTCAGTCTGGAAACACCATATATTTT. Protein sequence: CSAEGYVQSGNTIYF.

CDR3 in DNA: TGTGCCAGCAGCCAACGGGCCAGGGGGAATCAGCCCCAGCATTTT. Translated: CASSQRARGNQPQHF. The chain has TRBV4-2 and TRBJ1-5; 7 nucleotides match TRBD1. The CDR3 runs to 15 residues. V shed 2 bases, J shed 4 bases, and the junction held 5 bases outside the gene matches. CDR1 and CDR2 from the germline V gene are LGHNA and YNFKEQ.

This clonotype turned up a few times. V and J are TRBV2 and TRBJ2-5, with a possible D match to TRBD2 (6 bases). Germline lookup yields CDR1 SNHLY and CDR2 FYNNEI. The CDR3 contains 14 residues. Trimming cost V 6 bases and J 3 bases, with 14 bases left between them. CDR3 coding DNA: TGTGCCAGCAGCCCGGGACTGGGGGAAGAGACCCAGTACTTC. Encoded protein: CASSPGLGEETQYF.

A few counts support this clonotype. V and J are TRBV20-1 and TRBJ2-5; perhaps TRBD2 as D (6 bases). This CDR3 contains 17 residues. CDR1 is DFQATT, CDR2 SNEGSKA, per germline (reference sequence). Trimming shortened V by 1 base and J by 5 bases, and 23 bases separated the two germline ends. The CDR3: CSARGFRRERTMETQYF. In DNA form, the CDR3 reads TGCAGTGCTAGAGGGTTTCGGAGGGAGCGGACAATGGAGACCCAGTACTTC.

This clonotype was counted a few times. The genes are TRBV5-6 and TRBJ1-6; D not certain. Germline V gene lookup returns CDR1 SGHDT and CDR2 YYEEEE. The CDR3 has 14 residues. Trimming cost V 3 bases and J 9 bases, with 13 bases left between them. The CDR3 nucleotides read TGTGCCAGCAGCTGGAGGACTGTGATTTCACCCCTCCACTTT. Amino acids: CASSWRTVISPLHF.

The CDR3: CATSDRPEAGELFF. CDR3 DNA: TGTGCCACCAGTGACCGTCCTGAGGCCGGGGAGCTGTTTTTT. This chain uses TRBV24-1 with TRBJ2-2; D call uncertain. CDR3 length: 14 amino acids. With 4 bases removed from V and 6 bases from J, the gap between germline ends came to 11 bases. Germline V lookup: CDR1 KGHDR, CDR2 SFDVKD.

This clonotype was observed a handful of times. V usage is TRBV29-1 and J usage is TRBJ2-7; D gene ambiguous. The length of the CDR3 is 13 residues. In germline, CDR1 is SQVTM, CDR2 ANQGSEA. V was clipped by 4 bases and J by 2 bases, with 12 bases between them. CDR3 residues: CSVVRAEAYEQYF. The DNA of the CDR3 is TGCAGCGTTGTACGGGCGGAAGCCTACGAGCAGTACTTC.

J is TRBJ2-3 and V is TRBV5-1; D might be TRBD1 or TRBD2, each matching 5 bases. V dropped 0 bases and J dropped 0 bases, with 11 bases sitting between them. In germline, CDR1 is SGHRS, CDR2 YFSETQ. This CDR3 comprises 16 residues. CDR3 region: CASSLELGASTDTQYF. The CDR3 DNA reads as TGCGCCAGCAGCTTGGAACTAGGGGCTAGCACAGATACGCAGTATTTT.

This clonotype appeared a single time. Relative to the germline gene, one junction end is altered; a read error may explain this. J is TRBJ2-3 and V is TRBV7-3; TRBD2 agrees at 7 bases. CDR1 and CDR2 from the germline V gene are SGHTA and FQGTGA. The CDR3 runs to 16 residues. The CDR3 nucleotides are TGTGCCAGCAGCCCCCGGAGGGGCGGGAGTTCAGAGACGCAGTATTTT. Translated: CASSPRRGGSSETQYF.

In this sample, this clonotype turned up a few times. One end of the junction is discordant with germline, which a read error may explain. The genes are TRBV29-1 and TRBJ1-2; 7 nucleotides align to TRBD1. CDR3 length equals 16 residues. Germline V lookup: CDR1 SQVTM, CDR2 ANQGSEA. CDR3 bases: TGCAGCGTGGAAGGGGAACAGGGGTTCTATACCTATGGCTACACCTTC. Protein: CSVEGEQGFYTYGYTF.

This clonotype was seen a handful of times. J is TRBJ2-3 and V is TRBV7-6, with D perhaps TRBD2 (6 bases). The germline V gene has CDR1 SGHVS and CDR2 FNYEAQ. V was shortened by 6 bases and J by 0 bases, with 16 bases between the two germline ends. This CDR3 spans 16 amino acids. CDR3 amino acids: CASRPRASASTDTQYF. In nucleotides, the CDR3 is TGTGCCAGCAGACCCCGGGCTAGCGCTAGCACAGATACGCAGTATTTT.

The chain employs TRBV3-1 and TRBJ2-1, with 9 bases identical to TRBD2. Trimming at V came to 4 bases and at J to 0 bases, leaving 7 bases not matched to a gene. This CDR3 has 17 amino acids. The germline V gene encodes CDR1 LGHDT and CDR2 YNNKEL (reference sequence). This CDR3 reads CASSLLLSGSSYNEQFF. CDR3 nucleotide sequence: TGTGCCAGCAGCCTTCTTCTTAGCGGGAGCTCCTACAATGAGCAGTTCTTC.

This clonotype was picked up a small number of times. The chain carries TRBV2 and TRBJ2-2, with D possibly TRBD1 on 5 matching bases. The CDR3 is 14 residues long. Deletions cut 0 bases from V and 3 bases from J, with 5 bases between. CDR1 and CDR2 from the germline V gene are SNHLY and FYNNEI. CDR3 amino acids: CASSEAGHTGELFF. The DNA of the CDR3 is TGTGCCAGCAGTGAAGCGGGGCACACCGGGGAGCTGTTTTTT.

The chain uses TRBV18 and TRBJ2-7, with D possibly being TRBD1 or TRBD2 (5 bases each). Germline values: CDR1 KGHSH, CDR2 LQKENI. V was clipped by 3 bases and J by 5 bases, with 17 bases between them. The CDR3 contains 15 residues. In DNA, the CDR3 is TGTGCCAGCTCACCTGGATGGGACGGGTACGACGAGCAGTACTTC. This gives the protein CASSPGWDGYDEQYF.

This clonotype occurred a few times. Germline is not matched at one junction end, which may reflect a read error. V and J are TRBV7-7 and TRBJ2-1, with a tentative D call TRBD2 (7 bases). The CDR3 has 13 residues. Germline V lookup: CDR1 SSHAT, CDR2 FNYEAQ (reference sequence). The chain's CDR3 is CASSLGGANEQFF. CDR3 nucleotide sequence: TGTGCTAGCAGCTTAGGGGGGGCCAATGAGCAGTTCTTC.

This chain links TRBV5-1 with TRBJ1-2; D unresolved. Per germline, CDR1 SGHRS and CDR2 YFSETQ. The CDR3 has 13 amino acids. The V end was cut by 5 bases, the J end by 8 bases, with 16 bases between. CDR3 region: CASSPGVSKGYTF. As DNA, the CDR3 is TGCGCCAGCAGTCCGGGAGTCTCTAAAGGCTACACCTTC.

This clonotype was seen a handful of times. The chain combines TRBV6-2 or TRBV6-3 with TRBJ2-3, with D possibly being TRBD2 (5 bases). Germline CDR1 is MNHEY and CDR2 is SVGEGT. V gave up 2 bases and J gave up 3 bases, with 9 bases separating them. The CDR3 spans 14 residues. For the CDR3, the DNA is TGTGCCAGCAGTTACGCCGGCGGGACAGATACGCAGTATTTT. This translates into CASSYAGGTDTQYF.

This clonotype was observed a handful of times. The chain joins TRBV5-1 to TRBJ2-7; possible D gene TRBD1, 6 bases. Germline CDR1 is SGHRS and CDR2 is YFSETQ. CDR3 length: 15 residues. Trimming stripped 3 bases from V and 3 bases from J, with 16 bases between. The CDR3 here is CASSSRGGRSYEQYF. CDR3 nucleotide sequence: TGCGCCAGCAGCTCTAGAGGGGGTAGGAGCTACGAGCAGTACTTC.

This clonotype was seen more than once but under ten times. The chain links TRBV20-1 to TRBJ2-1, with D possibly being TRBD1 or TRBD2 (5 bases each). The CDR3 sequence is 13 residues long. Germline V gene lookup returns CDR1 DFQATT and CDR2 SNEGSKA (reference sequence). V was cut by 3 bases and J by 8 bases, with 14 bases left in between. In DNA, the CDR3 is TGCAGTGCTAGCGGGGCCTTCCCCCATGAGCAGTTCTTC. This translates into CSASGAFPHEQFF.

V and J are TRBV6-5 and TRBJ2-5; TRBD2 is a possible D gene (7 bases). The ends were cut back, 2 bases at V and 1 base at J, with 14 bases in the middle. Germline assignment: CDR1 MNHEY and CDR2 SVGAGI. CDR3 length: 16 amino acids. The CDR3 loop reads CASSYPTGRGQETQYF. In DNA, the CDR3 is TGTGCCAGCAGTTACCCAACAGGGAGGGGCCAAGAGACCCAGTACTTC.

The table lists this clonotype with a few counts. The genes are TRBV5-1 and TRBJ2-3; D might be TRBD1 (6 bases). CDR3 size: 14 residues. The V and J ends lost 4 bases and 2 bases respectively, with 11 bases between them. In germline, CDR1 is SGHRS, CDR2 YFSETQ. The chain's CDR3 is CASSQRQATDTQYF. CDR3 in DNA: TGCGCCAGCAGCCAACGACAGGCCACAGATACGCAGTATTTT.

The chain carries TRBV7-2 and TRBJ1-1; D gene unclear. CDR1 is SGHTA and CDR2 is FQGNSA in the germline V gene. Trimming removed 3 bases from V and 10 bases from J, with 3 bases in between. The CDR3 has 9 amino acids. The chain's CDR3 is CASSFPAFF. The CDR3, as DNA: TGTGCCAGCAGCTTTCCAGCTTTCTTT. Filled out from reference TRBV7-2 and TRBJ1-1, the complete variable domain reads GAGVSQSPSNKVTEKGKDVELRCDPISGHTALYWYRQSLGQGLEFLIYFQGNSAPDKSGLPSDRFSAERTGGSVSTLTIQRTQQEDSAVYLCASSFPAFFGQGTRLTVV.